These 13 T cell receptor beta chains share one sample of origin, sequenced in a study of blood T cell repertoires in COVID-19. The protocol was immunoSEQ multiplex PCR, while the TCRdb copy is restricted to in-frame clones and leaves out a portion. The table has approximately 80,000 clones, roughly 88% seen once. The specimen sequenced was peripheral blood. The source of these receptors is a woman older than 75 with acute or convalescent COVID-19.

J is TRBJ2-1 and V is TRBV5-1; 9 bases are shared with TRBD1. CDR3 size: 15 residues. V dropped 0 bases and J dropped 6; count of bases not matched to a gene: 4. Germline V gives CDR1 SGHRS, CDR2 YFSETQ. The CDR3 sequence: CASSLGGTGPNEQFF. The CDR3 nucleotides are TGCGCCAGCAGCTTGGGCGGGACAGGGCCCAATGAGCAGTTCTTC.

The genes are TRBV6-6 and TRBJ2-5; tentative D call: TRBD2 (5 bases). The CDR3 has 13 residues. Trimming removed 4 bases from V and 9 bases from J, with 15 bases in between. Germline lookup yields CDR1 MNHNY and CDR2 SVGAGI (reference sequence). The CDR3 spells CASSSPGSESQYF. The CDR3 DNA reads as TGTGCCAGCAGTTCACCGGGGTCGGAGTCCCAGTACTTC.

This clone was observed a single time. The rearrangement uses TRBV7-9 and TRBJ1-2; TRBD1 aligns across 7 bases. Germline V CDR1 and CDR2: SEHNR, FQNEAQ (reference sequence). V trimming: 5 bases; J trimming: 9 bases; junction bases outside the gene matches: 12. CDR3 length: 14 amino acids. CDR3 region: CASSRADRDPCYTF. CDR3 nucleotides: TGTGCCAGCAGCCGAGCCGACAGGGACCCTTGCTACACCTTC.

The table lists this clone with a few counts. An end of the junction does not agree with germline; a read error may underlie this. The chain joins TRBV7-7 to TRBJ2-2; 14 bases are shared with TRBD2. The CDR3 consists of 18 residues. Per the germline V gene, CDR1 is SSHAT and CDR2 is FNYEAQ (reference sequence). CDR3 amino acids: CASSHDAGTSGSVGELFF. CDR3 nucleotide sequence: TGTGCTAGCAGCCACGACGCCGGGACTAGCGGGAGTGTCGGGGAGCTGTTTTTT.

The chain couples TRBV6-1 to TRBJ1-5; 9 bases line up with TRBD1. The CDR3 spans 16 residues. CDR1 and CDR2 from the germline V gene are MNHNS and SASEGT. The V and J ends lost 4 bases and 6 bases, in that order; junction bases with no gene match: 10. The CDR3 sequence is CASSGRDRVFSQPQHF. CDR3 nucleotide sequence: TGTGCCAGCAGTGGCCGGGACAGGGTTTTCAGTCAGCCCCAGCATTTT.

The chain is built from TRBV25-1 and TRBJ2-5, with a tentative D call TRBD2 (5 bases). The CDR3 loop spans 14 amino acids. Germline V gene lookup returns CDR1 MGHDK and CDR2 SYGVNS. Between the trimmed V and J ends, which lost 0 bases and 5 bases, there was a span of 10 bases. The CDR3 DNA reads TGTGCCAGCAGTGAATACGGAGGCCGGGAGACCCAGTACTTC. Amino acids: CASSEYGGRETQYF.

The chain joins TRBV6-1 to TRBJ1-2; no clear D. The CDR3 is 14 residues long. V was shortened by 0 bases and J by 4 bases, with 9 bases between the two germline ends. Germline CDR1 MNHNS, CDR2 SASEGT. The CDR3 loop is CASSEAITGYGYTF. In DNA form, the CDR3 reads TGTGCCAGCAGTGAAGCTATCACGGGCTATGGCTACACCTTC.

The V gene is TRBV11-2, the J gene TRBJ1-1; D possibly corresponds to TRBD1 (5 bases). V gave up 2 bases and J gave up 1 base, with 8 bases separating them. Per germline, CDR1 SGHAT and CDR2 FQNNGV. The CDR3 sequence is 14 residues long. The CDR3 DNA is TGTGCCAGCAGCTTACCCAGGGAGAACACTGAAGCTTTCTTT. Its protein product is CASSLPRENTEAFF.

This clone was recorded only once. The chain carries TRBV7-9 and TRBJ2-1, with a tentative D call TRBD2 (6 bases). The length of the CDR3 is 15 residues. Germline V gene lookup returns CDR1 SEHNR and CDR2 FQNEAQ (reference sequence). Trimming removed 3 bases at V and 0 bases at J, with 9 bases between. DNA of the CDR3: TGTGCCAGCAGCTTGGGACTGATCTCCTACAATGAGCAGTTCTTC. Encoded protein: CASSLGLISYNEQFF. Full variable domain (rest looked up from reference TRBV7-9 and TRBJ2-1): DTGVSQNPRHKITKRGQNVTFRCDPISEHNRLYWYRQTLGQGPEFLTYFQNEAQLEKSRLLSDRFSAERPKGSFSTLEIQRTEQGDSAMYLCASSLGLISYNEQFFGPGTRLTVL.

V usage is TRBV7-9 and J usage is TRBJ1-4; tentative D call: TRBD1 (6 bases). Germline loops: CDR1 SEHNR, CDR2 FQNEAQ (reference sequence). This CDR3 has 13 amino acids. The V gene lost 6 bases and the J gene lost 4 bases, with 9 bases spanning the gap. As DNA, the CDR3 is TGTGCCAGCAGTCGACAGGTTAATGAAAAACTGTTTTTT. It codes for CASSRQVNEKLFF.

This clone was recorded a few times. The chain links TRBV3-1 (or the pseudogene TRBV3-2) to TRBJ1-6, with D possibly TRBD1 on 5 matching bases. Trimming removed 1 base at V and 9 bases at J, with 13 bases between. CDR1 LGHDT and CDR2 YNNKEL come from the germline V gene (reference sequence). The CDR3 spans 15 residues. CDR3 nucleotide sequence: TGTGCCAGCAGCCAAGGGGGGGAGAGCAGTTCACCCCTCCACTTT. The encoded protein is CASSQGGESSSPLHF.

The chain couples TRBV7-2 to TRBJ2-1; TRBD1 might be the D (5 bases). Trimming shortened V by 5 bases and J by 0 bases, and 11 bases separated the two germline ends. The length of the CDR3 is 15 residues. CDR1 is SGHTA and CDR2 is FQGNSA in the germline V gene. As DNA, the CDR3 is TGTGCCAGCAGCCCGAGCAGGGACTCCTACAATGAGCAGTTCTTC. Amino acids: CASSPSRDSYNEQFF. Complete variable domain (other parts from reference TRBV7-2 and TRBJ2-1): GAGVSQSPSNKVTEKGKDVELRCDPISGHTALYWYRQSLGQGLEFLIYFQGNSAPDKSGLPSDRFSAERTGGSVSTLTIQRTQQEDSAVYLCASSPSRDSYNEQFFGPGTRLTVL.

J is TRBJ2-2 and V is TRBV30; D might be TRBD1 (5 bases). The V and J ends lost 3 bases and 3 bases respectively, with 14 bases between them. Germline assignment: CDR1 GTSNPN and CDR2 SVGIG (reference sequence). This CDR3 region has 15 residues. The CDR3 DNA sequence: TGTGCCTGGAGGGTGGGGCAGGTCTACACCGGGGAGCTGTTTTTT. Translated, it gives CAWRVGQVYTGELFF.